This T cell receptor beta chain was sequenced in a study of T cell repertoires in cytomegalovirus infection. In the study overall: The authors used CMV epitopes that were HLA-C-restricted (recently identified) and HLA-B-restricted (well studied).

Concerning this clonotype itself: Its specificity is unknown.

MiXCR was run by TCRdb on the reads, yielding one entry per CDR3 protein. The sample includes fewer than 650,000 distinct CDR3 sequences, roughly 43% of them seen just once. Germline lookup yields CDR1 LNHDA and CDR2 SQIVND (reference sequence). The CDR3 covers 14 residues. Trimming removed 5 bases from V and 14 bases from J, with 24 bases in between. Study findings and constraints: CMV carriers with the relevant HLA were identified by cumulative public TCR beta family frequency.

Specimen: cultured PBMCs, collected from culture after CMV antigen stimulation. The genes are TRBV19 and TRBJ1-2, with no clear D. The origin of this receptor is a human donor in good health (CMV status not recorded). Some clones in this sample may be carry-over from other donors' samples. CDR3 protein: CASSPTRAALGETF. As DNA, the CDR3 is TGTGCCAGTAGTCCCACTAGGGCGGCCCTAGGAGAGACCTTC.